This T cell receptor (beta chain) was sequenced for a study of blood T cell repertoires in COVID-19. Study-level background: Acute and convalescent COVID-19 specimens originated in the United States, Italy and Spain. T cells, B-cell-depleted T cells, or PBMCs provided the cDNA or gDNA that served as material.

This clone was picked up one time. The CDR3 has 18 residues. V lost 8 bases, J lost 0 bases, and 25 bases lay in between. Germline V gene data show CDR1 as MNHEY and CDR2 as SMNVEV (reference sequence). In the original processing: Nucleated cell number was recorded as an estimate derived from reference gene primer amplification. Assay: immunoSEQ multiplex PCR; the TCRdb copy retains only in-frame clones and omits some. V and J calls and clone size come straight from that table; D and trimming were deduced from the DNA. The table has about 160,000 clones, 77% seen once; the top ten hold 2.8%. The rearrangement links TRBV27 to TRBJ2-5, with D possibly TRBD2 on 7 matching bases. This receptor was obtained from a man between 65 and 80 years old with acute or convalescent COVID-19. The sample consisted of peripheral blood. CDR3 loop: CASRALLGGGPHQETQYF. The CDR3, as DNA: TGTGCCAGCCGGGCCCTCCTTGGGGGGGGGCCTCACCAAGAGACCCAGTACTTC.